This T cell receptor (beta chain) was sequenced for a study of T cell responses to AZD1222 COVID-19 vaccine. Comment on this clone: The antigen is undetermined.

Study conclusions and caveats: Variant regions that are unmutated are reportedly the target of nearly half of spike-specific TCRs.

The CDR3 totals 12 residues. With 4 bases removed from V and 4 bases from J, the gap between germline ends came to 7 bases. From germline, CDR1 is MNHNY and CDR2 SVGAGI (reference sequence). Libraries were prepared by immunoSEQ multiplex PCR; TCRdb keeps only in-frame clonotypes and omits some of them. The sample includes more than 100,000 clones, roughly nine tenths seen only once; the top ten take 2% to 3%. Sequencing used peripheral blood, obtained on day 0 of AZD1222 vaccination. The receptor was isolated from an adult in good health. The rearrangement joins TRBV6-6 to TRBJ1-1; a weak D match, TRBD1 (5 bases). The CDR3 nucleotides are TGTGCCAGCAGTTTCAGGGTCACTGAAGCTTTCTTT. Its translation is CASSFRVTEAFF.